A single sample is the source of the 10 T cell receptor beta chains below, sequenced in a study of blood T cell repertoires in COVID-19. Assay used: immunoSEQ multiplex PCR; TCRdb lists only in-frame clones, some missing. The sample carries about 190,000 clones, 70% to 90% recorded once. Source material: peripheral blood. The receptors stem from a man aged 35-49 years with active or convalescent COVID-19.

The chain recombines TRBV19 with TRBJ1-4, with D maybe TRBD1 (5 bases). Per the germline V gene, CDR1 is LNHDA and CDR2 is SQIVND (reference sequence). The V end was cut by 5 bases, the J end by 5 bases, with 15 bases between. This CDR3 region has 15 residues. CDR3 amino acids: CASSRGIQINEKLFF. In DNA form, the CDR3 reads TGTGCCAGTAGTCGGGGGATCCAGATAAATGAAAAACTGTTTTTT.

This clone was seen just once. The rearrangement uses TRBV9 and TRBJ1-2; 10 nucleotides align to TRBD1. Germline assignment: CDR1 SGDLS and CDR2 YYNGEE. The CDR3 is 14 amino acids. The V and J ends lost 3 bases and 5 bases, in that order; junction bases with no gene match: 4. The CDR3 is CASSETGGYYGYTF. The CDR3 nucleotides are TGTGCCAGCAGCGAGACAGGGGGCTATTATGGCTACACCTTC.

In its sample, this clone was seen once. This rearrangement joins TRBV6-5 to TRBJ1-5; D not resolved. The CDR3 extends over 13 amino acids. The V end lost 5 bases, the J end lost 1 base, and 6 bases lay between the germline ends. CDR1 and CDR2 (germline): MNHEY, SVGAGI. The CDR3 DNA reads TGTGCCAGCAGTCGACACAGCAATCAGCCCCAGCATTTT. This encodes CASSRHSNQPQHF.

The rearrangement joins TRBV7-2 to TRBJ2-1; 10 bases agree with TRBD2. Germline assignment: CDR1 SGHTA and CDR2 FQGNSA. V was clipped by 2 bases and J by 9 bases; unmatched bases: 7. The CDR3 extends over 15 amino acids. The CDR3 DNA follows: TGTGCCAGCAGCTTAATGGGGACTAGCGTCACTGAGCAGTTCTTC. Encoded protein: CASSLMGTSVTEQFF. The full variable domain, in which reference TRBV7-2 and TRBJ2-1 provide the parts outside the CDR3, is GAGVSQSPSNKVTEKGKDVELRCDPISGHTALYWYRQSLGQGLEFLIYFQGNSAPDKSGLPSDRFSAERTGGSVSTLTIQRTQQEDSAVYLCASSLMGTSVTEQFFGPGTRLTVL.

V and J are TRBV5-5 and TRBJ1-2, with 7 bases lining up with TRBD1. Germline-derived CDR1 and CDR2 are SGHKS and YYEKEE (reference sequence). The CDR3 totals 16 residues. The J segment lost 6 bases and the V segment lost 0 bases, leaving 11 bases of the junction unmatched. CDR3 bases: TGTGCCAGCAGCTTGGCCTTACAGGGGAGTGAGCATGGCTACACCTTC. Translation: CASSLALQGSEHGYTF.

The chain links TRBV5-6 to TRBJ2-3, with 8 nucleotides matching TRBD1. The junction had 13 bases not matched to a gene; V was cut back by 3 bases and J by 4 bases. Germline CDR1 and CDR2: SGHDT and YYEEEE. The CDR3 runs to 17 residues. In nucleotides, the CDR3 is TGTGCCAGCAGCTCGCGGGGACACAGGGGGGAGGCAGATACGCAGTATTTT. It encodes CASSSRGHRGEADTQYF.

This clone was counted a single time. V usage is TRBV15 and J usage is TRBJ2-1, with D unresolved. CDR1 and CDR2 (germline): LNHNV, YYDKDF (reference sequence). This CDR3 spans 13 amino acids. Trimming stripped 2 bases from V and 5 bases from J, with 7 bases between. In nucleotides, the CDR3 is TGTGCCACCAGCAGATTGGCCAACAATGAGCAGTTCTTC. Translated: CATSRLANNEQFF.

V gene TRBV6-4 combines with J gene TRBJ1-2, with TRBD1 matching over 9 bases. The ends lost 5 bases at V and 7 bases at J; junction bases unmatched: 14. The CDR3 has 16 amino acids. Germline V CDR1 and CDR2: MRHNA, SNTAGT. The DNA of the CDR3 is TGTGCCAGCAGTCCCGAAATGACAGGGGGTTCCGGTGGCTACACCTTC. Residues: CASSPEMTGGSGGYTF.

This sequence joins TRBV3-1 (or the pseudogene TRBV3-2) and TRBJ1-1; 11 bases align to TRBD1. The CDR3 consists of 14 residues. Germline CDR1 is LGHDT and CDR2 is YNNKEL (reference sequence). Germline trimming cut 4 bases from V and 4 bases from J; bases unmatched to any gene: 2. The CDR3: CASSPGTGGTEAFF. The CDR3 DNA is TGTGCCAGCAGCCCCGGGACAGGGGGCACTGAAGCTTTCTTT.

This clone has just one count. This CDR3 reads CATARGYEQYF. CDR3 DNA: TGTGCCACCGCTAGGGGCTACGAGCAGTACTTC. This sequence joins TRBV27 and TRBJ2-7; possibly TRBD1 for D (5 bases). This CDR3 has 11 residues. CDR1 is MNHEY and CDR2 is SMNVEV in the germline V gene (reference sequence). V lost 10 bases to trimming and J lost 3 bases, with 10 bases between them.